This T cell receptor (beta chain) was sequenced during a study of T cell responses to AZD1222 COVID-19 vaccine. Using immunoSEQ multiplex PCR, the repertoire was profiled, and TCRdb retains in-frame clones only, with some absent. Counted here are about 140,000 clones, over 75% occurring once; the ten biggest clones make up roughly 1.7%. The specimen was peripheral blood, collected on day 0 of AZD1222 vaccination. The sequence came from an adult in good health.

The CDR3, as DNA: TGTGCCAGCAGTTACTACCGGGACAGGGCCTACGAGCAGTACTTC. This sequence encodes CASSYYRDRAYEQYF. The rearrangement links TRBV7-8 to TRBJ2-7; the match to TRBD1 covers 9 bases. J gave up 2 bases and V 6 bases, and 8 bases lay outside the gene matches. Germline V gives CDR1 SGHVS, CDR2 FQNEAQ. The length of the CDR3 is 15 residues.